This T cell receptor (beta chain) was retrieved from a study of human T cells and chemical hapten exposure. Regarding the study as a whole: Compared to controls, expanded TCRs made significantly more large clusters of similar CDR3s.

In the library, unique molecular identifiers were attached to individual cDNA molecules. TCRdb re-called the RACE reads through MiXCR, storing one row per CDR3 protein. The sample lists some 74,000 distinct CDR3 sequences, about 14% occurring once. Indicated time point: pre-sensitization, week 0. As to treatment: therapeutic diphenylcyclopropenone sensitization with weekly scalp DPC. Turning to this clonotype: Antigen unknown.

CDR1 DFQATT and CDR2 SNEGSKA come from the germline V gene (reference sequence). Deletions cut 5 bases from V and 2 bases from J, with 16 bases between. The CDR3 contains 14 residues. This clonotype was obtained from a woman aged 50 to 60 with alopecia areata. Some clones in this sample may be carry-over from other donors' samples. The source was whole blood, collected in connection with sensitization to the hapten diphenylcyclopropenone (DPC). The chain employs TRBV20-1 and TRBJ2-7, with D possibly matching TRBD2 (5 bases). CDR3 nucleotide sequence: TGCAGTGCTGCCCCTAAGCGGACCACCTACGAGCAGTACTTC. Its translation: CSAAPKRTTYEQYF.